Sequencing of this TCR beta chain was carried out in a study of technical replicates of blood from a few donors. Clones were sequenced by immunoSEQ multiplex PCR, and TCRdb holds only the in-frame ones, with some missing. The data contain approximately 75,000 clones, 97% of them singletons. This CDR3 has 15 residues. V trimming: 7 bases; J trimming: 6 bases; junction bases outside the gene matches: 5. Germline V gene sequence: CDR1 LNHDA, CDR2 SQIVND (reference sequence). The receptor was derived from a human donor in good health. The sequenced sample was T cells isolated from PBMCs. V is TRBV19 and J is TRBJ1-6; the match to TRBD1 covers 11 bases. The CDR3 spells CASTRTGGSNSPLHF. Written as DNA, the CDR3 is TGTGCCAGTACCCGGACAGGGGGCTCTAATTCACCCCTCCACTTT.